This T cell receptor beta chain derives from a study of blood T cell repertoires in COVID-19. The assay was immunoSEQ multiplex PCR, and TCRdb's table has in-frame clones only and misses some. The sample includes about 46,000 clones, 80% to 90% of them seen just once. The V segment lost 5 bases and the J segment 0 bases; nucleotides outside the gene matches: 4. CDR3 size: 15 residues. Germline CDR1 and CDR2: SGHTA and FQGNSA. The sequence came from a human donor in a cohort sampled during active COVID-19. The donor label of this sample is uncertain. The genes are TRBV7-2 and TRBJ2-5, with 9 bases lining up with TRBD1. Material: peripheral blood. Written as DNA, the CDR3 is TGTGCCAGCAGCCGCGGGACAGGGAACCAAGAGACCCAGTACTTC. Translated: CASSRGTGNQETQYF.